The rows below give T cell receptor beta chains drawn from one sample of a study of blood T cells in healthy people across ages. TCRdb reprocessed the 5' RACE reads with MiXCR, giving one entry per CDR3 protein. In the table there are more than 800,000 distinct CDR3 sequences, under 55% of which are singletons. Input material: blood. The source of these receptors is a woman aged 60-75 years in good health. Each CDR3 is given without its conserved first and last residue.

cdr3_length | j_call | v_call | cdr3_aa
14 | TRBJ2-7 | TRBV21-1 | ASSKERVTGIHEQY
13 | TRBJ2-7 | TRBV28 | ASSLWGSQQYEQY
13 | TRBJ2-3 | TRBV12-3/TRBV12-4 | ASSLGAGGPDTQY
14 | TRBJ2-1 | TRBV24-1 | ATSDCRDRIYNEQF
13 | TRBJ2-7 | TRBV11-1 | ASSFGRGASYEQY
14 | TRBJ1-1 | TRBV21-1 | ASSKGQGRRTTEAF
14 | TRBJ2-6 | TRBV20-1 | SARESQGTGANVLT
12 | TRBJ2-3 | TRBV20-1 | SASGIERTDTQY
15 | TRBJ2-2 | TRBV12-3/TRBV12-4 | ASNWGQGLPNTGELF
9 | - | TRBV7-9 | ASDRGREQY
16 | TRBJ2-4 | TRBV4-2 | ASSPGASGRGAKNIQY
12 | TRBJ1-5 | TRBV18 | ASSPGREDWPQH
9 | TRBJ2-5 | TRBV10-3 | AISVMDEQY
13 | TRBJ2-7 | TRBV11-1 | ASTLGDGATYEQY
10 | TRBJ2-5 | TRBV29-1 | SVGHARETQY
10 | TRBJ1-1 | TRBV24-1 | ATSDRQGTAF